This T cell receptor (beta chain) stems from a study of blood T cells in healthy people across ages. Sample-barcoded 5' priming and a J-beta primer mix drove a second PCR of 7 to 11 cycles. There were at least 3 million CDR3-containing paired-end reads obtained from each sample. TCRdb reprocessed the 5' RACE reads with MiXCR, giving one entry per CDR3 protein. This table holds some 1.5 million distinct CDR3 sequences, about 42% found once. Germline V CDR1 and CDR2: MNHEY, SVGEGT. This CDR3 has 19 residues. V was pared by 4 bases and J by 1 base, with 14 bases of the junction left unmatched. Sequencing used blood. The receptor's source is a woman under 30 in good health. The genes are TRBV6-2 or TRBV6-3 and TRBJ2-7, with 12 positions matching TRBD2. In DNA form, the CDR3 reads TGTGCCAGCAGTTCCCTACCTCGGACTAGCGGGGTACAGTCCTACGAGCAGTACTTC. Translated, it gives CASSSLPRTSGVQSYEQYF.